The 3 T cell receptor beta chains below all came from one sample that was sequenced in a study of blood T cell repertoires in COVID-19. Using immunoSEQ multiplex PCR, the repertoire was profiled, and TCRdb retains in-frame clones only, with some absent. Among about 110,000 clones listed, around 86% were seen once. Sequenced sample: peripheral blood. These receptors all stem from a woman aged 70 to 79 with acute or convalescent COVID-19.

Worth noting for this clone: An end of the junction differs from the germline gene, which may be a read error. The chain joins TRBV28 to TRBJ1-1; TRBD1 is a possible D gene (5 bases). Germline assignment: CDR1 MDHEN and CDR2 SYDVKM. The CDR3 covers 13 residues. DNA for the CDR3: TGTGCCAGCAGTTTGGGTGGTAGGGGCCAACTGGGATTT. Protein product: CASSLGGRGQLGF. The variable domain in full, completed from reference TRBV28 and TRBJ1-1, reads DVKVTQSSRYLVKRTGEKVFLECVQDMDHENMFWYRQDPGLGLRLIYFSYDVKMKEKGDIPEGYSVSREKKERFSLILESASTNQTSMYLCASSLGGRGQLGFGQGTRLTVV.

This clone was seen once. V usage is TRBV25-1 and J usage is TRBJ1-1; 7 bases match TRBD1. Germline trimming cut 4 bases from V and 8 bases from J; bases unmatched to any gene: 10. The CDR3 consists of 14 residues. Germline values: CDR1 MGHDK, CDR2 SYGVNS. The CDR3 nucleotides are TGTGCCAGCAGTGGGGGGTGGCAGGGGGACGAAGCTTTCTTT. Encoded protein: CASSGGWQGDEAFF.

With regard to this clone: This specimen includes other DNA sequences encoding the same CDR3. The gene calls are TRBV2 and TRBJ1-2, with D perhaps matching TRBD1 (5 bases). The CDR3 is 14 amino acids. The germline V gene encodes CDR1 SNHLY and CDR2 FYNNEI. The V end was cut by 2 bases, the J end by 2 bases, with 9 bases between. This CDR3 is CASSELGQNYGYTF. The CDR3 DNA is TGTGCCAGCAGTGAATTGGGGCAGAACTATGGCTACACCTTC.